Shown below are 21 T cell receptor beta chains from a single sample sequenced in a study of cytomegalovirus exposure and HLA in healthy donors. The PCR ran on 60 Vbeta and 13 Jbeta primers. The method was immunoSEQ multiplex PCR; TCRdb's version includes in-frame clones alone and lacks a portion of them. Here the sample spans over 100,000 clones, around 86% being singletons. Sequenced: PBMCs. The receptors were gathered from a man between 25 and 39 years old in good health and CMV-seronegative.

The chain couples TRBV14 to TRBJ1-2, with 9 positions matching TRBD1. Per germline, CDR1 SGHDN and CDR2 FVKESK. J gave up 1 base and V 3 bases, and 6 bases lay outside the gene matches. This CDR3 region has 16 residues. The CDR3 DNA is TGTGCCAGCAGCCAGATACAGGGGGCATATAACTATGGCTACACCTTC. Translation gives CASSQIQGAYNYGYTF.

This clone showed up just a few times. The chain is built from TRBV10-3 and TRBJ1-2, with D perhaps matching TRBD1 (5 bases). Germline assignment: CDR1 ENHRY and CDR2 SYGVKD. This CDR3 region has 14 residues. Trimming shortened V by 2 bases and J by 3 bases, and 10 bases separated the two germline ends. The CDR3 protein is CAISEGHQHYGYTF. The CDR3 nucleotides are TGTGCCATCAGTGAGGGACACCAGCACTATGGCTACACCTTC.

V is TRBV29-1 and J is TRBJ1-1, with D tentatively TRBD1 (6 bases). Germline loops: CDR1 SQVTM, CDR2 ANQGSEA. Between the trimmed V and J ends, which lost 6 bases and 5 bases, there was a span of 13 bases. The CDR3 consists of 12 residues. The CDR3 loop is CSVTGRVTEAFF. CDR3 DNA: TGCAGCGTAACAGGGAGGGTAACTGAAGCTTTCTTT. The entire variable domain, with the rest obtained from reference TRBV29-1 and TRBJ1-1, is as follows: SAVISQKPSRDICQRGTSLTIQCQVDSQVTMMFWYRQQPGQSLTLIATANQGSEATYESGFVIDKFPISRPNLTFSTLTVSNMSPEDSSIYLCSVTGRVTEAFFGQGTRLTVV.

The gene calls are TRBV5-6 and TRBJ2-5; D gene ambiguous. The V gene lost 5 bases and the J gene lost 2 bases, with 10 bases spanning the gap. Looked up from germline, CDR1 is SGHDT and CDR2 is YYEEEE. The CDR3 sequence is 13 residues long. The CDR3 sequence is CASSEVFQETQYF. The DNA of the CDR3 is TGTGCCAGCAGTGAGGTATTTCAAGAGACCCAGTACTTC.

The J gene is TRBJ2-7, the V gene TRBV29-1; TRBD1 matches at 7 bases. CDR1 and CDR2 (germline): SQVTM, ANQGSEA. CDR3 length equals 12 residues. Germline trimming cut 7 bases from V and 2 bases from J; bases unmatched to any gene: 5. The CDR3 bases are TGCAGCGCTCGACAGGGAGCCTACGAGCAGTACTTC. Protein product: CSARQGAYEQYF.

The chain combines TRBV30 with TRBJ1-2; unclear D gene. CDR1 is GTSNPN, CDR2 SVGIG, per germline (reference sequence). The CDR3 totals 13 residues. Trimming took 3 bases from V and 6 from J, leaving 14 bases between them. This CDR3 reads CAWRWRGVHGYTF. In DNA, the CDR3 is TGTGCCTGGAGGTGGCGCGGGGTACATGGCTACACCTTC.

J is TRBJ2-3 and V is TRBV15, with 11 bases aligning to TRBD2. Trimming at V came to 7 bases and at J to 0 bases, leaving 15 bases not matched to a gene. CDR1 and CDR2 (germline): LNHNV, YYDKDF (reference sequence). This CDR3 is built from 19 residues. CDR3 amino acids: CATKSTSGDPNPSTDTQYF. Written as DNA, the CDR3 is TGTGCCACCAAATCGACTAGCGGGGACCCAAATCCTAGCACAGATACGCAGTATTTT.

On this clone: Germline is not matched at one junction end, which may reflect a read error. Other DNA sequences in the same sample also yield this CDR3. V usage is TRBV4-1 and J usage is TRBJ2-1; 10 bases fit TRBD2. There are 17 residues in the CDR3. Germline V gives CDR1 MGHRA, CDR2 YSYEKL. The CDR3 region has the DNA TGCGCCAGTAGCCAGGACTTACTAGCGGGGACCTACAATGAGCAGTTCTTC. This gives the protein CASSQDLLAGTYNEQFF.

The chain links TRBV10-3 to TRBJ1-5; D possibly corresponds to TRBD1 (5 bases). V was pared by 6 bases and J by 3 bases, with 15 bases between. Germline values: CDR1 ENHRY, CDR2 SYGVKD. The CDR3 length is 15 residues. The CDR3 reads CAISLATGPNQPQHF. The DNA for the CDR3 is TGTGCCATCAGCCTCGCAACAGGCCCCAATCAGCCCCAGCATTTT.

This clone was seen more than once but under ten times. The rearrangement uses TRBV7-9 and TRBJ2-2; 10 bases line up with TRBD2. This CDR3 spans 16 amino acids. Germline trimming cut 2 bases from V and 5 bases from J; bases unmatched to any gene: 5. Germline V CDR1 and CDR2: SEHNR, FQNEAQ (reference sequence). CDR3 bases: TGTGCCAGCAGCTTAAAGACTAGCGGGCGTACCGGGGAGCTGTTTTTT. Its translation is CASSLKTSGRTGELFF.

Turning to this clone: A read error may produce the germline difference seen at one junction end. The chain's CDR3 is CAGSEAGGTDTQYF. CDR3 DNA sequence: TGTGCCGGCAGTGAAGCAGGCGGGACAGATACGCAGTATTTT. V and J are TRBV6-4 and TRBJ2-3; D is perhaps TRBD2 (5 bases). The CDR3 spans 14 residues. Germline V gene data show CDR1 as MRHNA and CDR2 as SNTAGT.

The V and J genes are TRBV6-6 and TRBJ2-7; D possibly corresponds to TRBD2 (6 bases). The CDR3 contains 10 residues. CDR1 is MNHNY, CDR2 SVGAGI, per germline (reference sequence). V dropped 5 bases and J dropped 7 bases, with 6 bases sitting between them. CDR3 sequence: CASSGGEQYF. CDR3 nucleotides: TGTGCCAGCAGTGGGGGGGAGCAGTACTTC.

The genes are TRBV28 and TRBJ1-3; no definite D call. The CDR3 sequence is 19 residues long. Germline CDR1 reads MDHEN; CDR2 reads SYDVKM. V lost 2 bases to trimming and J lost 0 bases, with 20 bases between them. CDR3: CASSLRSGEAPGSGNTIYF. As DNA, the CDR3 is TGTGCCAGCAGTTTACGAAGCGGGGAAGCGCCTGGCTCTGGAAACACCATATATTTT.

V is TRBV28 and J is TRBJ2-3, with 12 bases that match TRBD1. The V segment lost 1 base and the J segment 4 bases; nucleotides outside the gene matches: 3. There are 16 residues in the CDR3. From germline, CDR1 is MDHEN and CDR2 SYDVKM. This chain's CDR3 is CASSLSGTGGPDTQYF. CDR3 bases: TGTGCCAGCAGTTTATCCGGGACAGGGGGCCCAGATACGCAGTATTTT.

This chain connects TRBV19 to TRBJ2-7; possibly TRBD2 for D (6 bases). CDR1 is LNHDA, CDR2 SQIVND, per germline (reference sequence). Trimming removed 1 base from V and 2 bases from J, with 12 bases in between. The CDR3 runs 15 residues. The CDR3 region has the DNA TGTGCCAGTAGTATAGTGGCGGGGTCGGCCTACGAGCAGTACTTC. This encodes CASSIVAGSAYEQYF.

The chain joins TRBV11-2 to TRBJ1-1, with TRBD1 as a possible D gene (5 bases). V shed 6 bases and J shed 5 bases, with 13 bases lying between them. The CDR3 contains 13 residues. Germline V lookup: CDR1 SGHAT, CDR2 FQNNGV. The CDR3 here is CASRAWGRTEAFF. CDR3 in DNA: TGTGCCAGCAGGGCGTGGGGGAGGACTGAAGCTTTCTTT.

Here the CDR3 DNA reads TGTGCCAGCAGCTCAGTACGACAGGGGGCTTTTCATCCCTACGAGCAGTACTTC. This translates into CASSSVRQGAFHPYEQYF. The chain has TRBV11-2 and TRBJ2-7; TRBD1 matches at 10 bases. The CDR3 length is 18 residues. J lost 2 bases, V lost 4 bases, and 14 bases had no gene match. Germline CDR1 reads SGHAT; CDR2 reads FQNNGV.

The chain links TRBV5-5 to TRBJ2-2; possibly TRBD2 for D (5 bases). This CDR3 is built from 14 residues. Germline CDR1 reads SGHKS; CDR2 reads YYEKEE (reference sequence). V lost 2 bases, J lost 4 bases, and 9 bases lay in between. The CDR3 DNA reads TGTGCCAGCAGCTTCGGACTGGCCACCGGGGAGCTGTTTTTT. As protein: CASSFGLATGELFF. The entire variable domain, with the rest obtained from reference TRBV5-5 and TRBJ2-2, is as follows: DAGVTQSPTHLIKTRGQQVTLRCSPISGHKSVSWYQQVLGQGPQFIFQYYEKEERGRGNFPDRFSARQFPNYSSELNVNALLLGDSALYLCASSFGLATGELFFGEGSRLTVL.

The chain uses TRBV6-5 and TRBJ1-2; D call uncertain. Trimming took off 0 bases at V and 2 bases at J, with 7 bases between the two ends. The CDR3 runs to 14 residues. Germline V gives CDR1 MNHEY, CDR2 SVGAGI. Here the CDR3 DNA reads TGTGCCAGCAGTTACTCGGAGGGAAACTATGGCTACACCTTC. It translates to CASSYSEGNYGYTF.

This sequence joins TRBV4-1 and TRBJ2-5, with TRBD1 identical over 7 bases. Germline V gene lookup returns CDR1 MGHRA and CDR2 YSYEKL. The trim removed 1 base at V and 4 bases at J, leaving 0 bases unmatched. There are 13 residues in the CDR3. Here the CDR3 DNA reads TGCGCCAGCAGCCAAGCAGGGGGAGAGACCCAGTACTTC. Amino acid sequence: CASSQAGGETQYF.

This clone came up once. The chain uses TRBV29-1 and TRBJ2-1; possible D gene TRBD2, 6 bases. The CDR3 spans 12 residues. In germline, CDR1 is SQVTM, CDR2 ANQGSEA. The ends were cut back, 3 bases at V and 9 bases at J, with 12 bases in the middle. DNA of the CDR3: TGCAGCGTTGACTCCGGGGGAGGTGAGCAGTTCTTC. Translating it yields CSVDSGGGEQFF.